These 14 T cell receptor beta chains were sequenced from one sample in a study of PD-L1 blockade in urothelial cancer. As to time point: peripheral blood 6 weeks after treatment start. Generated by immunoSEQ multiplex PCR, the TCRdb table keeps only in-frame clones and is missing some. The profile shows more than 45,000 clones, around 86% of them singletons. The sequences come from PBMCs, collected around atezolizumab (anti-PD-L1) treatment. Receptor source: a man between 60 and 70 years old with urothelial cancer.

The CDR3 protein is CASSPPNSYEQYF. DNA of the CDR3: TGTGCCAGCAGCCCTCCTAACTCCTACGAGCAGTACTTC. V and J are TRBV13 and TRBJ2-7, with D uncertain. Germline-derived CDR1 and CDR2 are PRHDT and FYEKMQ (reference sequence). The V and J ends lost 5 bases and 0 bases respectively, with 8 bases between them. This CDR3 region has 13 residues.

The chain carries TRBV5-1 and TRBJ1-2; TRBD1 is a possible D gene (5 bases). V was pared by 0 bases and J by 3 bases, with 12 bases between. Germline values: CDR1 SGHRS, CDR2 YFSETQ. The CDR3 contains 15 residues. DNA for the CDR3: TGCGCCAGCAGCTTGGCGGAGGGGAAAGACTATGGCTACACCTTC. It codes for CASSLAEGKDYGYTF.

This rearrangement joins TRBV5-4 to TRBJ2-3, with no clear D. CDR3 size: 11 residues. The V and J ends lost 3 bases and 6 bases respectively, with 5 bases between them. Germline lookup yields CDR1 SGHNT and CDR2 YYREEE (reference sequence). The CDR3 coding sequence is TGTGCCAGCAGCTCCTCGGATACGCAGTATTTT. Protein product: CASSSSDTQYF. Together with reference TRBV5-4 and TRBJ2-3, the CDR3 gives the full variable domain: ETGVTQSPTHLIKTRGQQVTLRCSSQSGHNTVSWYQQALGQGPQFIFQYYREEENGRGNFPPRFSGLQFPNYSSELNVNALELDDSALYLCASSSSDTQYFGPGTRLTVL.

This rearrangement joins TRBV2 to TRBJ2-2; D remains unclear. V dropped 2 bases and J dropped 6 bases, with 4 bases sitting between them. CDR1 and CDR2 (germline): SNHLY, FYNNEI. The CDR3 is made up of 12 amino acids. The CDR3: CASSEFSGELFF. CDR3 in DNA: TGTGCCAGCAGTGAATTCTCCGGGGAGCTGTTTTTT.

The CDR3 DNA is TGTGCCAGCTCACCCGGCCAACTAGCGGCAGATACGCAGTATTTT. This codes for CASSPGQLAADTQYF. The rearrangement uses TRBV18 and TRBJ2-3; 8 bases are a match to TRBD2. V lost 3 bases, J lost 4 bases, and 6 bases stayed unmatched. The germline V gene encodes CDR1 KGHSH and CDR2 LQKENI. The CDR3 covers 15 residues.

This chain links TRBV5-5 with TRBJ2-3; 8 bases line up with TRBD1. J lost 6 bases, V lost 0 bases, and 9 bases had no gene match. CDR1 SGHKS and CDR2 YYEKEE come from the germline V gene (reference sequence). The CDR3 extends over 16 amino acids. CDR3 protein: CASSLGGRGRGDTQYF. DNA of the CDR3: TGTGCCAGCAGCTTGGGGGGCAGGGGGCGAGGGGATACGCAGTATTTT.

This clone was recorded once. The chain combines TRBV5-1 with TRBJ2-7, with D possibly TRBD2 on 6 matching bases. Germline V lookup: CDR1 SGHRS, CDR2 YFSETQ. The germline V and J ends were trimmed by 2 bases and 3 bases, with 12 bases remaining between them. This CDR3 has 14 residues. The CDR3 nucleotides are TGCGCCAGCAGCTTCGGGACTGGATTCTACGAGCAGTACTTC. This gives the protein CASSFGTGFYEQYF.

This clone was counted a single time. This rearrangement joins TRBV6-5 to TRBJ2-5; 7 nucleotides align to TRBD2. V was clipped by 6 bases and J by 5 bases; unmatched bases: 6. The CDR3 is 13 amino acids. Per the germline V gene, CDR1 is MNHEY and CDR2 is SVGAGI. The chain's CDR3 is CASRRGLVETQYF. The CDR3 nucleotides are TGTGCCAGCAGACGAGGACTAGTTGAGACCCAGTACTTC.

The chain recombines TRBV5-1 with TRBJ1-1, with 7 bases aligning to TRBD1. Germline lookup yields CDR1 SGHRS and CDR2 YFSETQ. Trimming took 4 bases from V and 7 from J; bases not matched to a gene: 4. The CDR3 has 12 residues. CDR3 protein: CASSDRESEAFF. The CDR3 region has the DNA TGCGCCAGCAGCGACAGGGAAAGTGAAGCTTTCTTT.

The V call is TRBV6-1, the J call TRBJ2-3, with 7 bases fitting TRBD2. J was trimmed by 1 base and V by 1 base; bases with no gene match: 2. The CDR3 sequence is 15 residues long. In germline, CDR1 is MNHNS, CDR2 SASEGT. The CDR3 DNA follows: TGTGCCAGCAGTGAAGGGGGGAGGGGCACAGATACGCAGTATTTT. Translated: CASSEGGRGTDTQYF.

The chain combines TRBV28 with TRBJ2-6; no clear D. Per the germline V gene, CDR1 is MDHEN and CDR2 is SYDVKM. Trimming removed 4 bases from V and 0 bases from J, with 4 bases in between. This CDR3 has 14 residues. DNA of the CDR3: TGTGCCAGCAGTTACAGCTCTGGGGCCAACGTCCTGACTTTC. It yields the protein CASSYSSGANVLTF.

The V and J genes are TRBV11-2 and TRBJ1-1; the D gene is possibly TRBD1 (6 bases). CDR3 length: 14 residues. V dropped 2 bases and J dropped 5 bases, with 12 bases sitting between them. Germline V gene sequence: CDR1 SGHAT, CDR2 FQNNGV. The CDR3 DNA reads as TGTGCCAGCAGCTTAAGTTGGGGGCGGACTGAAGCTTTCTTT. It encodes CASSLSWGRTEAFF.

This clone was seen only once. The V and J genes are TRBV7-9 and TRBJ2-7, with a tentative D call TRBD1 (5 bases). Germline V gives CDR1 SEHNR, CDR2 FQNEAQ (reference sequence). The CDR3 extends over 12 amino acids. V was trimmed by 3 bases and J by 4 bases, leaving 7 bases between them. This CDR3 reads CASSLQGYEQYF. The CDR3 DNA sequence: TGTGCCAGCAGCTTGCAGGGATACGAGCAGTACTTC.

The count of this clone is one. The chain recombines TRBV10-2 with TRBJ1-5; TRBD1 aligns across 8 bases. V shed 6 bases and J 11 bases; nucleotides not matched to a gene: 9. This CDR3 comprises 13 residues. Germline V gene lookup returns CDR1 WSHSY and CDR2 SAAADI. The CDR3 DNA reads TGCGCCAGCAGGGATGGACAGGGTAGGTCCCAGCATTTT. It encodes CASRDGQGRSQHF.